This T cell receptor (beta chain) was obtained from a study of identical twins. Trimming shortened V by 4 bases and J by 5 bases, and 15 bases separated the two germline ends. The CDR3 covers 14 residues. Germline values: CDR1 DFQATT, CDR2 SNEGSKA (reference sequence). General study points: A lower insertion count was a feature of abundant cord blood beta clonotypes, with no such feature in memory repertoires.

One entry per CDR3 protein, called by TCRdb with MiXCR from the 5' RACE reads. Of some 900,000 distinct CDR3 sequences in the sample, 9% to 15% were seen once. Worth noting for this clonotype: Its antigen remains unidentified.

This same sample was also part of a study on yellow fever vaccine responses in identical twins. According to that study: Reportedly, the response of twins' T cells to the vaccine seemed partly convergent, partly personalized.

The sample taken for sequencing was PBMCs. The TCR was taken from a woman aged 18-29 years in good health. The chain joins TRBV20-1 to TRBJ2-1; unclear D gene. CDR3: CSAKGSAAHNEQFF. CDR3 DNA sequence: TGCAGTGCTAAAGGGTCGGCGGCTCACAATGAGCAGTTCTTC.